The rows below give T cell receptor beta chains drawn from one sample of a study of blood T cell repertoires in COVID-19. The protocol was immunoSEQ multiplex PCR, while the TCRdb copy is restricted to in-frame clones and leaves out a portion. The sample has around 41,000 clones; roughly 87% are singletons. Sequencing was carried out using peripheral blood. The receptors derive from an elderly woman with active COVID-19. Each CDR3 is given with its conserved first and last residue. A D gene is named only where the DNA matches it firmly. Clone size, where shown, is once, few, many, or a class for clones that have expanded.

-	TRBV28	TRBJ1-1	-	TGTGCCAGCACCCCCGGGGGAGGCCTGAACACTGAAGCTTTCTTT	CASTPGGGLNTEAFF
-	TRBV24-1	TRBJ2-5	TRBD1	TGTGCCACCAGTGATTTAAGCAGGGGGCATCAAGAGACCCAGTACTTC	CATSDLSRGHQETQYF
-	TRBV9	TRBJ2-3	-	TGTGCCAGCAGCGTAGCCAGGCACGCAGATACGCAGTATTTT	CASSVARHADTQYF
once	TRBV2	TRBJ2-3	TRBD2	TGTGCCAGCAGTTGGGTCAGCGGGGTCACAGATACGCAGTATTTT	CASSWVSGVTDTQYF
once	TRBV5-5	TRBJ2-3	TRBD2	TGTGCCAGCAGATTGGCTAGCGGGGGGGCGGAAGATACGCAGTATTTT	CASRLASGGAEDTQYF
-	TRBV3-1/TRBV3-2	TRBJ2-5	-	TGTGCCAGCAGCCTCACGACCTCAGCGGGCCAAGAGACCCAGTACTTC	CASSLTTSAGQETQYF
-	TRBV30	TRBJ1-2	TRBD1	TGTGCCTGGAGCACAGGGGGCGACTATGGCTACACCTTC	CAWSTGGDYGYTF
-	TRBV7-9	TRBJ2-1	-	TGTGCCAGCAGCTTAAGTTCGGGGACAACATTAGGTGAGCAGTTCTTC	CASSLSSGTTLGEQFF
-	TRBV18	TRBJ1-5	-	TGTGCCAGCTCACCACAACAGGGAGATCAGCCCCAGCATTTT	CASSPQQGDQPQHF
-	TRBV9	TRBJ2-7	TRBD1	TGTGCCAGCAGCACCGGCCCTCTCGGACAGGGGGCAGGCGAGCAGTACTTC	CASSTGPLGQGAGEQYF
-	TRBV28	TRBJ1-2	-	TGTGCCAGCAGTTCCGGACACCTTAATGGCTACACCTTC	CASSSGHLNGYTF